The sequence of this T cell receptor beta chain was determined in a study of blood T cell repertoires in COVID-19. Overall study context: The United States, Italy and Spain supplied acute and convalescent COVID-19 samples. Nucleic acid was either cDNA or gDNA, and it came from T cells, B-cell-depleted T cells, or PBMCs.

The method was immunoSEQ multiplex PCR; TCRdb's version includes in-frame clones alone and lacks a portion of them. The data contain about 210,000 clones, around 83% of them seen just once; the ten biggest clones take up roughly 2.9%. V shed 0 bases and J 4 bases; nucleotides not matched to a gene: 9. Germline lookup yields CDR1 LGHNA and CDR2 YSLEER. This CDR3 region has 18 residues. Sequenced input: peripheral blood. The chain uses TRBV4-3 and TRBJ2-1; 10 nucleotides align to TRBD2. This TCR came from a man between 45 and 60 years old with active or convalescent COVID-19. The chain's CDR3 is CASSQDRSGGASYNEQFF. In DNA, the CDR3 is TGCGCCAGCAGCCAAGATCGGAGCGGGGGGGCTTCATACAATGAGCAGTTCTTC.